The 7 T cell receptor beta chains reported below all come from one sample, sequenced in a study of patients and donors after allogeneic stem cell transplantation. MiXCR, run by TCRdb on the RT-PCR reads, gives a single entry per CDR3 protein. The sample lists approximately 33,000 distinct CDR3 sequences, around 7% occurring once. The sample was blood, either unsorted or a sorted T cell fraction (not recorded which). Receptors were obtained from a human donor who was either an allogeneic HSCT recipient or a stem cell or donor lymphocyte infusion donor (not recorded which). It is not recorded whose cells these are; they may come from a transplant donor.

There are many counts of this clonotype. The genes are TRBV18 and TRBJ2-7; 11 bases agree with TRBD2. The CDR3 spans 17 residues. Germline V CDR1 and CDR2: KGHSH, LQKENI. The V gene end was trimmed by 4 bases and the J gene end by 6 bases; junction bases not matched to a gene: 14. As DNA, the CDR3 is TGTGCCAGCTCACGCTCCCTCGATTACCTAGCGGGAGGCGAGCAGTACTTC. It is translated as CASSRSLDYLAGGEQYF. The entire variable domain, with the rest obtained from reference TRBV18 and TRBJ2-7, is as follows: NAGVMQNPRHLVRRRGQEARLRCSPMKGHSHVYWYRQLPEEGLKFMVYLQKENIIDESGMPKERFSAEFPKEGPSILRIQQVVRGDSAAYFCASSRSLDYLAGGEQYFGPGTRLTVT.

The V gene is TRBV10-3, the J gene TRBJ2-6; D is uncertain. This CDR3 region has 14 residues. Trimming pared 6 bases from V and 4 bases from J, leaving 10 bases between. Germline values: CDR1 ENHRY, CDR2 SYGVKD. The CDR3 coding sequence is TGTGCCATCAGGCCAAGCTCGGGGGCCAACGTCCTGACTTTC. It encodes CAIRPSSGANVLTF.

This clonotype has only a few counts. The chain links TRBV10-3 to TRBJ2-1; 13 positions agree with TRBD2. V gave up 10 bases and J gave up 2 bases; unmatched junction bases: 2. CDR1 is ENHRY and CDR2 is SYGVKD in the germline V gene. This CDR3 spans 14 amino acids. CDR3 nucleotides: TGTGCCACCGGACTAGCGGGAGCCTACAATGAGCAGTTCTTC. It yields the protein CATGLAGAYNEQFF.

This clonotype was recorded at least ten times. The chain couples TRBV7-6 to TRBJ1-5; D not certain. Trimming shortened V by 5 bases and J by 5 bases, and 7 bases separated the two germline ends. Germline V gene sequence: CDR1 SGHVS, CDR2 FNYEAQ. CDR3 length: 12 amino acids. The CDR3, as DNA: TGTGCCAGCAGCAATCGGGATCAGCCCCAGCATTTT. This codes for CASSNRDQPQHF. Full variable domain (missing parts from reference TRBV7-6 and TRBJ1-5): GAGVSQSPRYKVTKRGQDVALRCDPISGHVSLYWYRQALGQGPEFLTYFNYEAQQDKSGLPNDRFSAERPEGSISTLTIQRTEQRDSAMYRCASSNRDQPQHFGDGTRLSIL.

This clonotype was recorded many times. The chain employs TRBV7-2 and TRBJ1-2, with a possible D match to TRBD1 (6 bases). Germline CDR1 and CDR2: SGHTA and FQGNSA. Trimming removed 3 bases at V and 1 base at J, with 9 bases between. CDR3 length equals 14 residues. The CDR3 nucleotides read TGTGCCAGCAGCTTGTGGACAGATAACTATGGCTACACCTTC. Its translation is CASSLWTDNYGYTF.

The CDR3 sequence is CASSPDRTDKNIQYF. The CDR3 nucleotides read TGTGCCAGCAGTCCTGACAGGACGGATAAAAACATTCAGTACTTC. The chain couples TRBV7-9 to TRBJ2-4; weak D call: TRBD1 (6 bases). V gave up 6 bases and J gave up 4 bases, with 16 bases separating them. This CDR3 spans 15 amino acids. The germline gives CDR1 SEHNR, CDR2 FQNEAQ (reference sequence).

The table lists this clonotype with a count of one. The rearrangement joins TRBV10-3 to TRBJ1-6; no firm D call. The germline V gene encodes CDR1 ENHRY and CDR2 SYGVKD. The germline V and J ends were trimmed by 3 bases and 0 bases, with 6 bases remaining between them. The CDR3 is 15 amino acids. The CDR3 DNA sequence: TGTGCCATCAGTGACGAGAGCTCCTATAATTCACCCCTCCACTTT. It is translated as CAISDESSYNSPLHF.